Listed here are 23 T cell receptor beta chains from one sample, sequenced in a study of blood T cell repertoires in COVID-19. The repertoire was sequenced with immunoSEQ multiplex PCR; TCRdb's copy has only in-frame clones and lacks some. The sample gives under 150,000 clones, approximately 86% of which show up once; around 17% is in the top ten. The source material was peripheral blood. The receptors here all came from a woman aged 50 to 60 who had recovered from COVID-19.

J is TRBJ1-5 and V is TRBV20-1; D possibly corresponds to TRBD1 (5 bases). Germline values: CDR1 DFQATT, CDR2 SNEGSKA (reference sequence). The CDR3 has 12 residues. Trimming shortened V by 3 bases and J by 6 bases, and 9 bases separated the two germline ends. CDR3 sequence reads: CSASSGSQPQHF. The CDR3 DNA reads as TGCAGTGCTAGTTCAGGGTCTCAGCCCCAGCATTTT.

This chain uses TRBV5-6 with TRBJ2-7, with 7 bases identical to TRBD1. Germline assignment: CDR1 SGHDT and CDR2 YYEEEE. Trimming at V came to 5 bases and at J to 3 bases, leaving 5 bases not matched to a gene. The CDR3 length is 13 residues. The CDR3 loop reads CASSSGQYYEQYF. The CDR3 DNA is TGTGCCAGCAGTTCGGGACAGTACTACGAGCAGTACTTC.

The chain carries TRBV5-5 and TRBJ2-1; 7 nucleotides line up with TRBD2. Unmatched junction bases numbered 3, after V lost 0 bases and J lost 6 bases. Germline CDR1 reads SGHKS; CDR2 reads YYEKEE (reference sequence). The CDR3 covers 14 residues. CDR3 coding DNA: TGTGCCAGCAGCTTGGGAGGGAGGGGCAATGAGCAGTTCTTC. Translation: CASSLGGRGNEQFF.

The J gene is TRBJ2-1, the V gene TRBV30, with TRBD2 matching 10 bases. The CDR3 contains 15 residues. The germline gives CDR1 GTSNPN, CDR2 SVGIG (reference sequence). V shed 0 bases, J shed 9 bases, and the junction held 8 bases outside the gene matches. The CDR3 reads CAWSVRLAGASEQFF. The CDR3 region has the DNA TGTGCCTGGAGTGTACGGCTAGCGGGAGCTTCTGAGCAGTTCTTC. Complete variable domain (other parts from reference TRBV30 and TRBJ2-1): SQTIHQWPATLVQPVGSPLSLECTVEGTSNPNLYWYRQAAGRGLQLLFYSVGIGQISSEVPQNLSASRPQDRQFILSSKKLLLSDSGFYLCAWSVRLAGASEQFFGPGTRLTVL.

This clone was found a few times. V gene TRBV5-1 combines with J gene TRBJ2-3; 11 nucleotides agree with TRBD1. V gave up 0 bases and J gave up 2 bases; unmatched junction bases: 11. The CDR3 consists of 19 residues. Germline CDR1 reads SGHRS; CDR2 reads YFSETQ. The DNA for the CDR3 is TGCGCCAGCAGCTTGGTTGGGACAGGGGGGCTTGGCCCCACAGATACGCAGTATTTT. Translating gives CASSLVGTGGLGPTDTQYF.

J is TRBJ2-1 and V is TRBV19; 9 bases are shared with TRBD1. Germline values: CDR1 LNHDA, CDR2 SQIVND (reference sequence). With V trimmed by 4 bases and J by 4 bases, 5 bases remained unmatched. This CDR3 is built from 15 residues. CDR3 sequence: CASSNRQGGYNEQFF. CDR3 DNA: TGTGCCAGTAGTAACCGACAGGGGGGGTACAATGAGCAGTTCTTC. The whole variable domain, filled in from reference TRBV19 and TRBJ2-1, reads DGGITQSPKYLFRKEGQNVTLSCEQNLNHDAMYWYRQDPGQGLRLIYYSQIVNDFQKGDIAEGYSVSREKKESFPLTVTSAQKNPTAFYLCASSNRQGGYNEQFFGPGTRLTVL.

This clone occurred once. V usage is TRBV24-1 and J usage is TRBJ2-5; D is perhaps TRBD1 (7 bases). Trimming left V 0 bases short and J 5 bases short, with 12 bases between. Germline V gene sequence: CDR1 KGHDR, CDR2 SFDVKD. The CDR3 is 15 residues long. Written as DNA, the CDR3 is TGTGCCACCAGTGATTTGCAGGGGGAGGTGGAGACCCAGTACTTC. It specifies CATSDLQGEVETQYF.

The gene calls are TRBV7-2 and TRBJ1-1, with a possible D match to TRBD1 (6 bases). The length of the CDR3 is 16 residues. Germline assignment: CDR1 SGHTA and CDR2 FQGNSA. Trimming removed 4 bases at V and 1 base at J, with 16 bases between. CDR3 amino acids: CASSSRRRTANTEAFF. The CDR3, as DNA: TGTGCCAGCAGCTCTAGGCGGCGGACAGCGAACACTGAAGCTTTCTTT.

The genes are TRBV3-1 (or the pseudogene TRBV3-2) and TRBJ1-2; 10 bases line up with TRBD1. After removal of 5 bases from V and 2 bases from J, the junction contained 11 bases not matched to a gene. The CDR3 is 17 residues long. Germline CDR1 and CDR2: LGHDT and YNNKEL (reference sequence). CDR3 nucleotides: TGTGCCAGCAGCTATGGGACAGGGGCATTAACCAACTATGGCTACACCTTC. Translating it yields CASSYGTGALTNYGYTF.

J is TRBJ2-7 and V is TRBV5-1, with a tentative D call TRBD1 (5 bases). CDR3 length: 14 amino acids. Trimming took 4 bases from V and 3 from J, leaving 14 bases between them. Per germline, CDR1 SGHRS and CDR2 YFSETQ. The CDR3 region is CASSPSPQVYEQYF. The CDR3 DNA reads as TGCGCCAGCAGCCCATCCCCACAGGTCTACGAGCAGTACTTC.

This sequence joins TRBV4-1 and TRBJ1-3; maybe TRBD1 (5 bases). From germline, CDR1 is MGHRA and CDR2 YSYEKL. V was shortened by 1 base and J by 0 bases, with 7 bases between the two germline ends. CDR3 length equals 15 residues. For the CDR3, the DNA is TGCGCCAGCAGCCAAGGACAGTCCTCTGGAAACACCATATATTTT. It yields the protein CASSQGQSSGNTIYF.

The V gene is TRBV18, the J gene TRBJ2-7; TRBD2 matches at 11 bases. Losses at the gene ends were 6 bases for V and 0 bases for J; bases not matched to a gene: 4. CDR1 and CDR2 from the germline V gene are KGHSH and LQKENI. The CDR3 consists of 15 residues. The CDR3 region is CASSEGLADSYEQYF. The CDR3 nucleotides read TGTGCCAGCTCGGAGGGACTAGCGGACTCCTACGAGCAGTACTTC.

The chain joins TRBV6-5 to TRBJ2-4; 9 bases match TRBD1. Germline V gene data show CDR1 as MNHEY and CDR2 as SVGAGI. This CDR3 has 14 residues. J was trimmed by 5 bases and V by 5 bases; bases with no gene match: 4. CDR3 region: CASSPRTGENIQYF. The CDR3 DNA reads as TGTGCCAGCAGTCCCAGGACAGGGGAAAACATTCAGTACTTC.

In DNA form, the CDR3 reads TGTGCCAGCAGCTCCCGGGGACTAGGAATTTCCTACGAGCAGTACTTC. Amino acids: CASSSRGLGISYEQYF. J is TRBJ2-7 and V is TRBV7-2; 8 bases are a match to TRBD2. The trim removed 4 bases at V and 1 base at J, leaving 9 bases unmatched. This CDR3 is built from 16 residues. Germline V gene data show CDR1 as SGHTA and CDR2 as FQGNSA.

In its sample, this clone was seen a few times. The rearrangement uses TRBV7-2 and TRBJ2-1, with TRBD1 identical over 7 bases. This CDR3 is 12 amino acids long. Germline CDR1 is SGHTA and CDR2 is FQGNSA. With V trimmed by 4 bases and J by 14 bases, 8 bases remained unmatched. The CDR3 loop is CASSSVPGGEFF. CDR3 in DNA: TGTGCCAGCAGCTCGGTCCCAGGGGGTGAGTTCTTC. The variable domain in full, completed from reference TRBV7-2 and TRBJ2-1, reads GAGVSQSPSNKVTEKGKDVELRCDPISGHTALYWYRQSLGQGLEFLIYFQGNSAPDKSGLPSDRFSAERTGGSVSTLTIQRTQQEDSAVYLCASSSVPGGEFFGPGTRLTVL.

This chain connects TRBV11-2 to TRBJ2-1, with 7 bases fitting TRBD2. The CDR3 consists of 17 residues. Germline V CDR1 and CDR2: SGHAT, FQNNGV. V dropped 2 bases and J dropped 10; count of bases not matched to a gene: 17. In DNA form, the CDR3 reads TGTGCCAGCAGCTTAAACTTAGGACTAGGAGACCTAAGGGAGCAGTTCTTC. This sequence encodes CASSLNLGLGDLREQFF. Using reference TRBV11-2 and TRBJ2-1 for the parts outside the CDR3, the full variable domain is EAGVAQSPRYKIIEKRQSVAFWCNPISGHATLYWYQQILGQGPKLLIQFQNNGVVDDSQLPKDRFSAERLKGVDSTLKIQPAKLEDSAVYLCASSLNLGLGDLREQFFGPGTRLTVL.

The rearrangement joins TRBV5-6 to TRBJ1-2; no firm D call. Germline loops: CDR1 SGHDT, CDR2 YYEEEE. The CDR3 runs 15 residues. V lost 0 bases to trimming and J lost 0 bases, with 9 bases between them. DNA of the CDR3: TGTGCCAGCAGCTTGGGCATTGCGGCTAACTATGGCTACACCTTC. It is translated as CASSLGIAANYGYTF.

This rearrangement joins TRBV24-1 to TRBJ1-1, with 8 positions matching TRBD1. Looked up from germline, CDR1 is KGHDR and CDR2 is SFDVKD. The V and J ends lost 9 bases and 3 bases, in that order; junction bases with no gene match: 5. The CDR3 sequence is 13 residues long. CDR3 in DNA: TGTGCCACCTCCGACAGGGGATACACTGAAGCTTTCTTT. It codes for CATSDRGYTEAFF.

V usage is TRBV15 and J usage is TRBJ2-3; D uncertain. Germline assignment: CDR1 LNHNV and CDR2 YYDKDF (reference sequence). V was pared by 0 bases and J by 2 bases, with 9 bases between. This CDR3 comprises 15 residues. The DNA of the CDR3 is TGTGCCACCAGCAGAGATTTCAGGATCACAGATACGCAGTATTTT. Protein product: CATSRDFRITDTQYF.

V gene TRBV2 combines with J gene TRBJ1-1; 8 nucleotides match TRBD1. Unmatched junction bases numbered 9, after V lost 6 bases and J lost 9 bases. The germline V gene encodes CDR1 SNHLY and CDR2 FYNNEI. The CDR3 loop spans 13 amino acids. Here the CDR3 reads CASSRQGNPQAFF. The CDR3 coding sequence is TGTGCCAGCAGCAGACAGGGGAATCCTCAAGCTTTCTTT. Drawing the rest from reference TRBV2 and TRBJ1-1, the complete variable domain is EPEVTQTPSHQVTQMGQEVILRCVPISNHLYFYWYRQILGQKVEFLVSFYNNEISEKSEIFDDQFSVERPDGSNFTLKIRSTKLEDSAMYFCASSRQGNPQAFFGQGTRLTVV.

CDR3 sequence (DNA): TGCGCCAGCAGCCAAGCGAGTCAGGGGGCTTCGACCTATGGCTACACCTTC. Translated: CASSQASQGASTYGYTF. V gene TRBV4-1 combines with J gene TRBJ1-2; TRBD1 aligns across 8 bases. V trimming: 1 base; J trimming: 4 bases; junction bases outside the gene matches: 11. Germline values: CDR1 MGHRA, CDR2 YSYEKL. CDR3 length: 17 amino acids.

The chain has TRBV2 and TRBJ2-1, with TRBD2 matching over 12 bases. There are 15 residues in the CDR3. After removal of 7 bases from V and 7 bases from J, the junction contained 8 bases not matched to a gene. Germline V gene lookup returns CDR1 SNHLY and CDR2 FYNNEI. This CDR3 reads CASTQTSGGLNEQFF. CDR3 sequence (DNA): TGTGCCAGCACCCAGACTAGCGGGGGACTGAATGAGCAGTTCTTC.

The rearrangement uses TRBV4-2 and TRBJ2-5; 7 bases align to TRBD2. This CDR3 has 14 amino acids. Germline V lookup: CDR1 LGHNA, CDR2 YNFKEQ. V shed 2 bases, J shed 5 bases, and the junction held 5 bases outside the gene matches. The CDR3 here is CASSQKHGGETQYF. DNA of the CDR3: TGTGCCAGCAGCCAAAAGCACGGGGGGGAGACCCAGTACTTC.